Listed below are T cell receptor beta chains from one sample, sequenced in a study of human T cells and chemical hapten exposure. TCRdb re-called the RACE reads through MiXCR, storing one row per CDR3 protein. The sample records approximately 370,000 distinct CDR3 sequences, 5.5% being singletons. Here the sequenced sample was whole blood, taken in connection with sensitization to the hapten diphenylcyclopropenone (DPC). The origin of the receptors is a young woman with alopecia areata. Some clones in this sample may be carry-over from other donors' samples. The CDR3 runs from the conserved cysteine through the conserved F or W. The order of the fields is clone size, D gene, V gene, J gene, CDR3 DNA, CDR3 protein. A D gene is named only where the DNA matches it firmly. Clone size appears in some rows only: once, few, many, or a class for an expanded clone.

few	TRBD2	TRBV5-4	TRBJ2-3	TGTGCCAGCAGCTCCGGACTAGAAACCCTTAGCACAGATACGCAGTATTTT	CASSSGLETLSTDTQYF
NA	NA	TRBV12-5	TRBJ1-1	TGTGCTAGTGCCCCCGATGGTGGGGTTCGGGCTTTCTTT	CASAPDGGVRAFF
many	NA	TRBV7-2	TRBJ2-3	TGTGCCAGCAGCTTAGAGGCTGGAGGTTTTGGTACGCAGTATTTT	CASSLEAGGFGTQYF
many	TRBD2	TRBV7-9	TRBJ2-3	TGTGCCAGCACCGGAGCTAGCGGGGACCACACAGATACGCAGTATTTT	CASTGASGDHTDTQYF
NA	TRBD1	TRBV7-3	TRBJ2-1	TGTGCCAGCAGCCGACAGGGTTCCTACAATGAGCAGTTCTTC	CASSRQGSYNEQFF
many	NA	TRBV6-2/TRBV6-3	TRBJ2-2	TGTGCCAGCAGTTACGGAGACTTCAACACCGGGGAGCTGTTTTTT	CASSYGDFNTGELFF
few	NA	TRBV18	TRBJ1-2	TGTGCCAGCTCACCACCGGTTCCAGGACCTAACTATGGCTACACCTTC	CASSPPVPGPNYGYTF
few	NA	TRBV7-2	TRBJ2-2	TGTGCCAGCAGGCGGGTAGCGGAGGGCACCGGGGAGCTGTTTTTT	CASRRVAEGTGELFF
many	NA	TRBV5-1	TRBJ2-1	TGCGCCAGCAGCCCCGACAATGAGCAGTTCTTC	CASSPDNEQFF
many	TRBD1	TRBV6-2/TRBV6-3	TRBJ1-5	TGTGCCAGCAGTTCCCGGACAGGGCCCAATCAGCCCCAGCATTTT	CASSSRTGPNQPQHF
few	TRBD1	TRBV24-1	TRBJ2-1	TGTGCCACCGGGTTCCCTGGACAGGGACGACACAATGAGCAGTTCTTC	CATGFPGQGRHNEQFF
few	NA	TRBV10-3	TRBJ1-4	TGTGCCATCAGTGAAACACGGGATGAAAAACTGTTTTTT	CAISETRDEKLFF
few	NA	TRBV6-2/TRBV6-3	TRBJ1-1	TGTGCCAGCAGTTACCCCCGTGGGGGAGGGACCACTGAAGCTTTCTTT	CASSYPRGGGTTEAFF
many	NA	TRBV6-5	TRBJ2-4	TGTGCCAGCAGTAAAGGTGGGGTAGCCTACATTCAGTACTTC	CASSKGGVAYIQYF
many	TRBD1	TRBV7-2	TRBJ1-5	TGTGCCAGCAGCTTAGGGGATAGGACAGGCGGTTGGCCCCAGCATTTT	CASSLGDRTGGWPQHF
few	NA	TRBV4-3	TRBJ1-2	TGCGCCAGCAGCCAAGGAGCAGCTACCAACTATGGCTACACCTTC	CASSQGAATNYGYTF
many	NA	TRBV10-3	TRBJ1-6	TGTGCCATCAGATTCGGGACCGAAAGAAATAATTCACCCCTCCACTTT	CAIRFGTERNNSPLHF
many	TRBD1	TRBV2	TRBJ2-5	TGTGCCAGCCACAGGGGGCGGGAAGAGACCCAGTACTTC	CASHRGREETQYF
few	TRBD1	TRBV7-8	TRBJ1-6	TGTGCCAGCAGCTACGACGGGACAGGCTTTAATTCACCCCTCCACTTT	CASSYDGTGFNSPLHF
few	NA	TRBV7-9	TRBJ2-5	TGTGCCAGCAGCTCCCGGACAGCACAAGAGACCCAGTACTTC	CASSSRTAQETQYF
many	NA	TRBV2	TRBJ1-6	TGTGCCAGCAGTTCCCAGTCCTATAATTCACCCCTCCACTTT	CASSSQSYNSPLHF
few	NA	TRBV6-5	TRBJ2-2	TGTGCCAGCAGTTACAGGGGAGTTTGGGTAGGGGAGGACACCGGGGAGCTGTTTTTT	CASSYRGVWVGEDTGELFF